This T cell receptor (beta chain) is from a study of T-cell memory formation after mild COVID-19. Study outcomes and limitations: Some clones that responded turned up in pre-infection memory, which suggests that cross-reactive memory joined in.

Via MiXCR, TCRdb re-called the 5' RACE reads, giving one row per CDR3 protein. There are around 260,000 distinct CDR3 sequences in the sample; roughly 15% occur only once, and 22% lies in the top ten. Note on this clonotype: The antigen is undetermined.

V trimming: 5 bases; J trimming: 4 bases; junction bases outside the gene matches: 14. Per the germline V gene, CDR1 is SNHLY and CDR2 is FYNNEI. This CDR3 spans 17 amino acids. The TCR was taken from a man aged 18 to 30 who had mild COVID-19 (a few samples of this study predate the infection). Cell type and time point are not known. Sequencing was carried out using PBMCs or a T cell subset sorted from them (not recorded which). The rearrangement links TRBV2 to TRBJ1-3, with 7 positions matching TRBD1. The CDR3 loop is CASSRPLTTGLGNTIYF. The CDR3 DNA sequence: TGTGCCAGCAGTCGGCCACTAACGACAGGGTTAGGAAACACCATATATTTT.